The clone carrying this TCR beta chain has a handful of counts. Germline V gene data show CDR1 as MNHEY and CDR2 as SVGAGI. The CDR3 totals 16 residues. Losses at the gene ends were 2 bases for V and 7 bases for J; bases not matched to a gene: 7. This entry belongs to a study of CD4 and CD8 cells across lung adenocarcinoma regions. Samples came from patients with localized non-small cell lung adenocarcinoma. One entry per CDR3 protein results from TCRdb running MiXCR on the PCR reads. The data contain roughly 7,000 distinct CDR3 sequences, approximately 48% of them seen just once; the ten biggest clones take up approximately 19%.

The TCR originated in a female donor with lung adenocarcinoma. The CD4 and CD8 labels of this study may be unreliable. Sequenced material: CD8+ T cells from the center of a lung tumor. The chain is built from TRBV6-5 and TRBJ2-1; 11 nucleotides align to TRBD2. As DNA, the CDR3 is TGTGCCAGCAGTTACGGTATTCTAGCGGGGGGTAATGAGCAGTTCTTC. Its protein is CASSYGILAGGNEQFF.